What follows is one TCR beta chain and its context. What it binds is not known. This specimen belongs to a study of blood T cells in healthy people across ages. The CDR3 covers 14 residues. The germline V gene encodes CDR1 PRHDT and CDR2 FYEKMQ (reference sequence). V lost 5 bases and J lost 0, with 11 bases in between. With a J-beta primer mix and a sample-barcoded 5' primer, a second PCR ran about 7 to 12 cycles. Carrying 12 random nucleotides, a template-switch adaptor labeled each individual cDNA molecule. Via MiXCR, TCRdb re-called the 5' RACE reads, giving one row per CDR3 protein. This sample has 1.8 million or so distinct CDR3 sequences, with approximately 40% found just once. Broader study findings: A strong correlation between TCR beta diversity and naive T cell percentage was seen. Relative to aged donors, long-lived donors carried more naive CD4+ cells and displayed higher diversity.

This clonotype was sampled from a human donor in good health. Sequencing used blood. The V call is TRBV13, the J call TRBJ2-7, with unresolved D. CDR3 sequence reads: CASSPRRVSYEQYF. DNA of the CDR3: TGTGCCAGCAGCCCCCGACGGGTCTCCTACGAGCAGTACTTC.